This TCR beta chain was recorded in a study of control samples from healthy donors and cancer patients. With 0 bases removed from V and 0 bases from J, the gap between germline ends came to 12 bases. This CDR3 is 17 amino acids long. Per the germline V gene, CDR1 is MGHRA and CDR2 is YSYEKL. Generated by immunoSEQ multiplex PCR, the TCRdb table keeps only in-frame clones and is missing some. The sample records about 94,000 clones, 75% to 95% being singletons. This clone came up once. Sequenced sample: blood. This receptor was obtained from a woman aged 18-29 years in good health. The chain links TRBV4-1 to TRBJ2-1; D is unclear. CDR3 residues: CASSQDWAHRSYNEQFF. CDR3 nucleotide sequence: TGCGCCAGCAGCCAAGATTGGGCACACCGCTCCTACAATGAGCAGTTCTTC.